Presented here are 7 T cell receptor beta chains from one specimen sequenced in a study of radiotherapy plus CTLA-4 blockade in lung cancer. Libraries were prepared by immunoSEQ multiplex PCR; TCRdb keeps only in-frame clonotypes and omits some of them. The sample holds tens of thousands of clones; roughly 76% are singletons and the top ten take about 8.9%. The sequencing used peripheral blood, collected from a patient treated with radiotherapy plus ipilimumab. These TCRs come from a human donor with non-small cell lung cancer whose response to radiotherapy plus ipilimumab could not be evaluated.

The chain couples TRBV7-7 to TRBJ2-5; unclear D gene. The J call may be incorrect, as the DNA end agrees better with TRBJ2-7. Germline CDR1 and CDR2: SSHAT and FNYEAQ (reference sequence). The CDR3 contains 13 residues. In DNA form, the CDR3 reads TGTGCCAGCAGCTTTTCCCTGTCCCACGAGCAGTACTTC. Its translation: CASSFSLSHEQYF.

In this sample, this clone turned up a few times. The V call is TRBV4-1, the J call TRBJ1-1; D is ambiguous. With 1 base removed from V and 2 bases from J, the gap between germline ends came to 11 bases. Germline V gene data show CDR1 as MGHRA and CDR2 as YSYEKL. The CDR3 totals 15 residues. CDR3 DNA sequence: TGCGCCAGCAGCCAAGGGCCCCGAGGCAACACTGAAGCTTTCTTT. Amino acids: CASSQGPRGNTEAFF.

V usage is TRBV29-1 and J usage is TRBJ1-2; D gene uncertain. The CDR3 contains 13 residues. CDR1 SQVTM and CDR2 ANQGSEA come from the germline V gene. V was pared by 3 bases and J by 3 bases, with 11 bases between. CDR3 bases: TGCAGCGTTGACCTCCCTCCCCACTATGGCTACACCTTC. Residues: CSVDLPPHYGYTF.

The V call is TRBV7-9, the J call TRBJ1-5, with TRBD1 matching over 7 bases. The germline V gene has CDR1 SEHNR and CDR2 FQNEAQ (reference sequence). With 6 bases clipped from V and 1 base from J, the junction kept 6 bases outside the gene matches. The CDR3 sequence is 15 residues long. The CDR3 nucleotides are TGTGCCAGCAGTAACAGGGGAGGCAGCAATCAGCCCCAGCATTTT. Translation: CASSNRGGSNQPQHF.

This chain connects TRBV19 to TRBJ2-3, with 12 bases that match TRBD2. The CDR3 totals 18 residues. The V segment lost 5 bases and the J segment 6 bases; nucleotides outside the gene matches: 15. Germline assignment: CDR1 LNHDA and CDR2 SQIVND (reference sequence). Here the CDR3 reads CASSPRRLAGGPEDTQYF. In DNA, the CDR3 is TGTGCCAGTAGTCCCCGGAGGCTAGCGGGAGGGCCTGAGGATACGCAGTATTTT.

J is TRBJ2-1 and V is TRBV6-6, with D possibly matching TRBD1 (6 bases). In germline, CDR1 is MNHNY, CDR2 SVGAGI (reference sequence). V shed 2 bases and J shed 0 bases, with 8 bases lying between them. The CDR3 consists of 15 residues. The CDR3: CASSYGGLSYNEQFF. Written as DNA, the CDR3 is TGTGCCAGCAGTTACGGGGGCCTCTCCTACAATGAGCAGTTCTTC.

The gene calls are TRBV7-9 and TRBJ1-1; a weak D match, TRBD1 (5 bases). Germline values: CDR1 SEHNR, CDR2 FQNEAQ (reference sequence). V was trimmed by 4 bases and J by 0 bases, leaving 18 bases between them. The CDR3 runs to 17 residues. The DNA of the CDR3 is TGTGCCAGCAGCTCTCCATTCCACGGGGGACTGAACACTGAAGCTTTCTTT. This codes for CASSSPFHGGLNTEAFF.